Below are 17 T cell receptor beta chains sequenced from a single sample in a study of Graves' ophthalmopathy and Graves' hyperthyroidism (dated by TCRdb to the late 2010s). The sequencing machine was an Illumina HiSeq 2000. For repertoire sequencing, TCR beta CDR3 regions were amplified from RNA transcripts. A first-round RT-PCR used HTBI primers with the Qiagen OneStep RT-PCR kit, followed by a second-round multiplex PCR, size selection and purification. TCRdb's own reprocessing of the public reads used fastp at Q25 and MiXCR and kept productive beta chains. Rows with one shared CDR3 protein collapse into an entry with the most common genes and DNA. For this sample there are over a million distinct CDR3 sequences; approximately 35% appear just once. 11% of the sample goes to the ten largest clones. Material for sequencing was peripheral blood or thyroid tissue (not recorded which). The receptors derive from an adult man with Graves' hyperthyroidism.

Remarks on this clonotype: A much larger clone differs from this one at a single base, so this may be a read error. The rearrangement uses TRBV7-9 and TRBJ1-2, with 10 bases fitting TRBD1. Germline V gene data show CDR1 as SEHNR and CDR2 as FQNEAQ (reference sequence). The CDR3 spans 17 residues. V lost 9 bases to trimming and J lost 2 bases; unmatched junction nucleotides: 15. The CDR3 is CASSPQLVGQGNYGYTF. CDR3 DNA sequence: TGTGCCAGTAGTCCTCAATTGGTGGGACAGGGGAACTATGGCTACACCTTC.

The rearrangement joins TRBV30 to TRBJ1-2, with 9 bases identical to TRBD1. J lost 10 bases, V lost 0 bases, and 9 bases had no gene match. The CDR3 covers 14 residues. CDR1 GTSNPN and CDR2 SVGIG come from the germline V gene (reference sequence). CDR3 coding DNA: TGTGCCTGGAGTGTACCCTACAGGGGGCAGGACTACACCTTC. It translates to CAWSVPYRGQDYTF.

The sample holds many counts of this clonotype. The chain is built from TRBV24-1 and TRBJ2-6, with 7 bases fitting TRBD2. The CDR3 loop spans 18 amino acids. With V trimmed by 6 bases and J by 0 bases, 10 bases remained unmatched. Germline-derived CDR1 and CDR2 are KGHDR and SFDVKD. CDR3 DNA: TGTGCCACCAGTCCTGGGGGGGGGAGGGGCTCTGGGGCCAACGTCCTGACTTTC. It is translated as CATSPGGGRGSGANVLTF.

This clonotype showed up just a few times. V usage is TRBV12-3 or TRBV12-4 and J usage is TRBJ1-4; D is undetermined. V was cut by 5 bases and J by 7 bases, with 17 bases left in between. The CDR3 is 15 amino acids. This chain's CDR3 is CASSPPSEESEKLFF. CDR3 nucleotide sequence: TGTGCCAGCAGTCCCCCCTCCGAGGAGAGTGAAAAACTGTTTTTT.

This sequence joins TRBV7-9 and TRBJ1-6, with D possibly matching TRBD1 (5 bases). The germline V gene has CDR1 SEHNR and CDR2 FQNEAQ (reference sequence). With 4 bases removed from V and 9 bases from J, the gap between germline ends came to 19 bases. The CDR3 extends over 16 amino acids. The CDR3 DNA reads TGTGCCAGCAGCTACGCTACTCGGACGGGGCTTTCACCCCTCCACTTT. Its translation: CASSYATRTGLSPLHF.

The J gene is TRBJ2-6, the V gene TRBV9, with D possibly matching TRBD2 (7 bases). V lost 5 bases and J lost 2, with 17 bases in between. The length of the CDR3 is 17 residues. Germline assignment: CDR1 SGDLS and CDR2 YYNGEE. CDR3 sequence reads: CASRGGAGPPGANVLTF. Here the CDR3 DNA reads TGTGCCAGCAGGGGGGGGGCGGGACCCCCTGGGGCCAACGTCCTGACTTTC.

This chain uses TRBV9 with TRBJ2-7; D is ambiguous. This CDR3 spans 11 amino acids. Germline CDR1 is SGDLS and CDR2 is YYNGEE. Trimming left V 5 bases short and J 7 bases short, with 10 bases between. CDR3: CASSSHTEQYF. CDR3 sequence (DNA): TGTGCCAGCAGTTCCCATACTGAGCAGTACTTC.

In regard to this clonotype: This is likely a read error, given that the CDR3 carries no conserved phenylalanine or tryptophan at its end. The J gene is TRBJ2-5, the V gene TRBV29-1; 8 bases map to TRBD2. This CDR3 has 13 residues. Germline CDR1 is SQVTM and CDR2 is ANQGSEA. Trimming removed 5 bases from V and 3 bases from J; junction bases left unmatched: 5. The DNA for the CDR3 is TGCAGCGTTCTCGCGGGGGGCGAAGAGACCCAGTACCTC. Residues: CSVLAGGEETQYL.

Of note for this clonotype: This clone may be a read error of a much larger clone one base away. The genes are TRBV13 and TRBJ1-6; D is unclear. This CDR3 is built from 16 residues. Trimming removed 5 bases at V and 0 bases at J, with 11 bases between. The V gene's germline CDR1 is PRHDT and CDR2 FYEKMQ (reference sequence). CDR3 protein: CASSTTESSYNSPLHF. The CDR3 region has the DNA TGTGCCAGCAGCACGACGGAGAGCTCCTATAATTCACCCCTCCACTTT.

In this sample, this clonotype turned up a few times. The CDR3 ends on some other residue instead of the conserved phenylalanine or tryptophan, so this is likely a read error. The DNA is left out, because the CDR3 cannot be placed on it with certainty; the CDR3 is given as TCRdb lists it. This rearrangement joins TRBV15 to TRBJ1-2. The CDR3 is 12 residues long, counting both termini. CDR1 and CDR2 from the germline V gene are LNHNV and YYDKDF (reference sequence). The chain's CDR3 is CATSRDGYGDTL.

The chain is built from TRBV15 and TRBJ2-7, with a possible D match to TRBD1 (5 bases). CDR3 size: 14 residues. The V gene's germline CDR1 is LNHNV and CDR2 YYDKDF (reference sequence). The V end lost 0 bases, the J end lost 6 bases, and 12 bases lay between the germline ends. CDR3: CATSRDWGGGEQYF. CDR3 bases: TGTGCCACCAGCAGAGATTGGGGCGGCGGCGAGCAGTACTTC.

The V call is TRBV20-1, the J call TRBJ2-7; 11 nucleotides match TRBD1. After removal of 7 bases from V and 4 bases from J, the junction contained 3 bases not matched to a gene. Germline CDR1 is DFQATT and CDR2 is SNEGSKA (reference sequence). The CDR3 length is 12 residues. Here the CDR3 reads CSGTGGDYEQYF. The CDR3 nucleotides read TGCAGTGGGACAGGGGGCGATTACGAGCAGTACTTC.

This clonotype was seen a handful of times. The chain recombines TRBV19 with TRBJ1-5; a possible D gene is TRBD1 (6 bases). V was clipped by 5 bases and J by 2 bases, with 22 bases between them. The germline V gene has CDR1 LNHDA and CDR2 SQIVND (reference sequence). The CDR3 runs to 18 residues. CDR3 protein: CASSSRGGVSNGNQPQHF. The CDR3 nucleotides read TGTGCCAGTAGTTCGAGGGGGGGGGTTTCGAATGGCAATCAGCCCCAGCATTTT.

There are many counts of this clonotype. The CDR3 is CASRDDRSNSPLHF. CDR3 sequence (DNA): TGTGCCAGCAGAGACGACAGGTCGAATTCACCCCTCCACTTT. The chain carries TRBV9 and TRBJ1-6, with a possible D match to TRBD1 (6 bases). V lost 5 bases and J 7 bases, leaving 13 bases between the germline ends. The CDR3 runs 14 residues. The germline gives CDR1 SGDLS, CDR2 YYNGEE.

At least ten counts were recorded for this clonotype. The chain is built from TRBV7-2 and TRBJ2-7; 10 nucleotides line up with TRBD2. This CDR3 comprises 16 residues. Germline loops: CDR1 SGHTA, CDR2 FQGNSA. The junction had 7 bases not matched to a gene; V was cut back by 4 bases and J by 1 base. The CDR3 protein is CASSWASGSTSYEQYF. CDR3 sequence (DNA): TGTGCCAGCAGCTGGGCTAGCGGGAGTACTTCCTACGAGCAGTACTTC.

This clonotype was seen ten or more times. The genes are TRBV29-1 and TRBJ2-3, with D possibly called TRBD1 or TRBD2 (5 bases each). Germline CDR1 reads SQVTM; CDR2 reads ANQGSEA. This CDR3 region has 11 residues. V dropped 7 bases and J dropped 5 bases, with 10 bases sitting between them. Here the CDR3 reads CSGDVVDTQYF. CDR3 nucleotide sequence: TGCAGCGGGGACGTCGTAGATACGCAGTATTTT.

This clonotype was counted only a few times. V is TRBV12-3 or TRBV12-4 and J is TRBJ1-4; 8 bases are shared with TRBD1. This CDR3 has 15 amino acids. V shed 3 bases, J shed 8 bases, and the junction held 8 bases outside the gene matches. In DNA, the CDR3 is TGTGCCAGCAGTTTGGAAGGACAGGGTGGAGAAAAACTGTTTTTT. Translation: CASSLEGQGGEKLFF.